The 23 T cell receptor beta chains presented below share a single source sample, sequenced in a study of OX40 agonist ivuxolimab in advanced cancers. The assay was immunoSEQ multiplex PCR, and TCRdb's table has in-frame clones only and misses some. In the table there are 15,000 to 20,000 clones, roughly 60% of which are singletons. Sequencing was performed on CD4+ or CD8+ T cells sorted from blood, taken in a trial of the OX40 agonist ivuxolimab. These receptors all stem from an adult with an advanced solid tumor such as melanoma, head and neck, liver or kidney cancer.

In its sample, this clone is medium-sized. The chain has TRBV10-1 and TRBJ2-1; possibly TRBD1 for D (5 bases). The CDR3 contains 16 residues. Germline CDR1 and CDR2: WNHNN and SYGVQD (reference sequence). Trimming took 2 bases from V and 8 from J, leaving 19 bases between them. CDR3 in amino acids: CASSEPVPVLGHEQFF. Written as DNA, the CDR3 is TGCGCCAGCAGTGAGCCGGTGCCAGTACTGGGGCATGAGCAGTTCTTC.

The chain has TRBV27 and TRBJ2-1; 11 bases align to TRBD1. This CDR3 region has 16 residues. CDR1 is MNHEY, CDR2 SMNVEV, per germline (reference sequence). The J segment lost 3 bases and the V segment lost 1 base, leaving 2 bases of the junction unmatched. The CDR3 DNA is TGTGCCAGCAGTTTATACGGGACAGGGGGCTACAATGAGCAGTTCTTC. It codes for CASSLYGTGGYNEQFF.

This chain links TRBV10-3 with TRBJ1-5, with TRBD1 identical over 7 bases. This CDR3 is 15 amino acids long. The V and J ends lost 10 bases and 2 bases, in that order; junction bases with no gene match: 11. Germline CDR1 reads ENHRY; CDR2 reads SYGVKD. CDR3 nucleotides: TGTGCCACCCAACCCGGAGGGGGCGGCAATCAGCCCCAGCATTTT. Translation gives CATQPGGGGNQPQHF.

The V call is TRBV28, the J call TRBJ1-2, with D maybe TRBD1 (5 bases). From germline, CDR1 is MDHEN and CDR2 SYDVKM. CDR3 length: 15 residues. V lost 2 bases and J lost 2, with 12 bases in between. This CDR3 reads CASSLGSGTNYGYTF. The CDR3 bases are TGTGCCAGCAGTTTAGGGTCAGGGACGAACTATGGCTACACCTTC.

This clone was counted only a few times. The V call is TRBV5-1, the J call TRBJ1-1; 11 nucleotides align to TRBD1. The CDR3 spans 16 residues. Germline trimming cut 4 bases from V and 0 bases from J; bases unmatched to any gene: 5. Germline CDR1 and CDR2: SGHRS and YFSETQ. CDR3 nucleotides: TGCGCCAGCAGCCCGGGACAGGGGGGGCTGAACACTGAAGCTTTCTTT. This codes for CASSPGQGGLNTEAFF.

The chain's CDR3 is CASSLGGKGQETQYF. The DNA of the CDR3 is TGTGCCAGCAGCTTGGGGGGGAAAGGGCAAGAGACCCAGTACTTC. V usage is TRBV5-8 and J usage is TRBJ2-5; the D call may be TRBD1 or TRBD2 (5 bases each). There are 15 residues in the CDR3. Germline V gene sequence: CDR1 SGHTS, CDR2 YDEGEE. V lost 0 bases and J lost 2, with 11 bases in between.

This clone has a single count. This chain joins TRBV7-8 and TRBJ2-2; 7 nucleotides agree with TRBD2. CDR3 length: 16 amino acids. CDR1 and CDR2 from the germline V gene are SGHVS and FQNEAQ. J lost 1 base, V lost 5 bases, and 7 bases had no gene match. In DNA, the CDR3 is TGTGCCAGCAGCGTACGAGCGGGGATGAACACCGGGGAGCTGTTTTTT. Residues: CASSVRAGMNTGELFF.

V and J are TRBV7-8 and TRBJ2-7; TRBD2 matches at 8 bases. The germline V gene has CDR1 SGHVS and CDR2 FQNEAQ. Trimming cost V 5 bases and J 3 bases; bases outside gene matches: 9. The CDR3 contains 15 residues. CDR3: CASSVSGGAYYEQYF. The CDR3 nucleotides read TGTGCCAGCAGCGTGTCGGGGGGGGCCTACTACGAGCAGTACTTC.

The gene calls are TRBV5-5 and TRBJ2-7; 7 nucleotides match TRBD1. With V trimmed by 4 bases and J by 4 bases, 5 bases remained unmatched. CDR1 is SGHKS, CDR2 YYEKEE, per germline (reference sequence). This CDR3 has 13 residues. The CDR3 bases are TGTGCCAGCAGCCCCGGGACAGTTTACGAGCAGTACTTC. It translates to CASSPGTVYEQYF.

This sequence joins TRBV9 and TRBJ2-5, with TRBD2 matching 7 bases. CDR3 length: 15 amino acids. Germline-derived CDR1 and CDR2 are SGDLS and YYNGEE. The trim removed 0 bases at V and 2 bases at J, leaving 4 bases unmatched. The CDR3 DNA reads TGTGCCAGCAGCGTAGGGGGAGGGTCACAAGAGACCCAGTACTTC. Translating gives CASSVGGGSQETQYF.

In this sample, this clone turned up a few times. The V gene is TRBV6-5, the J gene TRBJ1-2; D is unresolved. Germline values: CDR1 MNHEY, CDR2 SVGAGI. The length of the CDR3 is 15 residues. The V gene lost 0 bases and the J gene lost 0 bases, with 8 bases spanning the gap. The CDR3 DNA reads as TGTGCCAGCAGTTACTCGACTATAGCTAACTATGGCTACACCTTC. This gives the protein CASSYSTIANYGYTF.

The chain carries TRBV30 and TRBJ2-7; D not certain. Trimming pared 4 bases from V and 5 bases from J, leaving 12 bases between. CDR1 is GTSNPN, CDR2 SVGIG, per germline (reference sequence). The CDR3 length is 12 residues. This CDR3 is CAWNHPGDEQYF. Here the CDR3 DNA reads TGTGCCTGGAATCACCCAGGCGACGAGCAGTACTTC.

The chain combines TRBV27 with TRBJ1-5; a weak D match, TRBD1 (5 bases). The CDR3 extends over 14 amino acids. CDR1 is MNHEY and CDR2 is SMNVEV in the germline V gene (reference sequence). V was trimmed by 2 bases and J by 4 bases, leaving 9 bases between them. CDR3 DNA: TGTGCCAGCAGTTTAGGGGGGTCAAATCAGCCCCAGCATTTT. Amino acids: CASSLGGSNQPQHF.

The rearrangement uses TRBV27 and TRBJ2-1, with D perhaps given as TRBD1 or TRBD2 (6 bases each). V dropped 7 bases and J dropped 6 bases, with 19 bases sitting between them. CDR3 length: 15 amino acids. Germline V gene sequence: CDR1 MNHEY, CDR2 SMNVEV (reference sequence). CDR3 region: CASTPSPGAGNEQFF. CDR3 DNA sequence: TGTGCCAGCACCCCCTCCCCGGGGGCGGGCAATGAGCAGTTCTTC.

This clone was detected a few times. The chain couples TRBV6-5 to TRBJ1-2, with D hard to call. CDR1 and CDR2 (germline): MNHEY, SVGAGI. V lost 0 bases to trimming and J lost 4 bases, with 12 bases between them. This CDR3 region has 15 residues. This CDR3 reads CASSYSSGFLYGYTF. CDR3 sequence (DNA): TGTGCCAGCAGTTACTCGTCAGGTTTCCTCTATGGCTACACCTTC.

J is TRBJ2-7 and V is TRBV27, with D possibly called TRBD1 or TRBD2 (6 bases each). The V gene's germline CDR1 is MNHEY and CDR2 SMNVEV (reference sequence). Deletions cut 4 bases from V and 1 base from J, with 11 bases between. This CDR3 contains 14 residues. CDR3 sequence (DNA): TGTGCCAGCAGTTGGGGGGCCAAATCCTACGAGCAGTACTTC. As protein: CASSWGAKSYEQYF.

This clone counts as medium-sized. This chain joins TRBV19 and TRBJ1-1; D is ambiguous. CDR3 length equals 12 residues. The germline CDR1 and CDR2 sequences are LNHDA and SQIVND (reference sequence). V dropped 3 bases and J dropped 5 bases, with 7 bases sitting between them. CDR3 in DNA: TGTGCCAGTAGTATCGGGGTAACTGAAGCTTTCTTT. Translating it yields CASSIGVTEAFF. Based on the CDR3 plus reference TRBV19 and TRBJ1-1, the full variable domain is DGGITQSPKYLFRKEGQNVTLSCEQNLNHDAMYWYRQDPGQGLRLIYYSQIVNDFQKGDIAEGYSVSREKKESFPLTVTSAQKNPTAFYLCASSIGVTEAFFGQGTRLTVV.

The V and J genes are TRBV29-1 and TRBJ2-1; 8 bases align to TRBD2. The CDR3 extends over 14 amino acids. After removal of 1 base from V and 7 bases from J, the junction contained 6 bases not matched to a gene. The germline V gene has CDR1 SQVTM and CDR2 ANQGSEA. The CDR3 DNA reads TGCAGCGTTGAAGGAGGGGCTAGCGGGAATGAGCAGTTCTTC. It translates to CSVEGGASGNEQFF.

The chain recombines TRBV6-6 with TRBJ2-7; D possibly corresponds to TRBD1 (6 bases). Germline values: CDR1 MNHNY, CDR2 SVGAGI (reference sequence). There are 15 residues in the CDR3. Trimming stripped 0 bases from V and 6 bases from J, with 15 bases between. The CDR3 is CASSYSDRLFSEQYF. The CDR3 DNA reads as TGTGCCAGCAGTTACTCAGACAGGCTATTTTCCGAGCAGTACTTC.

This clone was counted only a few times. This rearrangement joins TRBV5-1 to TRBJ2-3; 8 bases line up with TRBD1. The trim removed 5 bases at V and 5 bases at J, leaving 10 bases unmatched. CDR3 length: 15 residues. Germline assignment: CDR1 SGHRS and CDR2 YFSETQ. The CDR3 reads CASSGEGQGIDTQYF. The CDR3 nucleotides are TGCGCCAGCAGTGGGGAAGGACAGGGCATAGATACGCAGTATTTT.

The CDR3, as DNA: TGTGCCAGCAGCTTCAGGAGGGTGAACACTGAAGCTTTCTTT. Translation gives CASSFRRVNTEAFF. The chain uses TRBV5-6 and TRBJ1-1; the D is unclear. The V end lost 2 bases, the J end lost 0 bases, and 8 bases lay between the germline ends. The CDR3 covers 14 residues. CDR1 is SGHDT, CDR2 YYEEEE, per germline.

The J gene is TRBJ2-3, the V gene TRBV27; D remains unclear. This CDR3 contains 13 residues. V was shortened by 9 bases and J by 3 bases, with 13 bases between the two germline ends. The germline V gene encodes CDR1 MNHEY and CDR2 SMNVEV (reference sequence). CDR3 nucleotide sequence: TGTGCCAGTCCTTCTGCAGATACAGATACGCAGTATTTT. It yields the protein CASPSADTDTQYF.

Only a few counts were recorded for this clone. The rearrangement uses TRBV4-3 and TRBJ2-7, with TRBD2 as a possible D gene (5 bases). CDR3 length: 14 amino acids. The V and J ends lost 4 bases and 3 bases respectively, with 13 bases between them. Germline assignment: CDR1 LGHNA and CDR2 YSLEER. The CDR3, as DNA: TGCGCCAGCAGCCTCTGGACGGGGAACTACGAGCAGTACTTC. Translating it yields CASSLWTGNYEQYF.